The 10 T cell receptor beta chains below were found in one sample sequenced in a study of OX40 agonist ivuxolimab in advanced cancers. Here immunoSEQ multiplex PCR was the method, and the copy in TCRdb shows in-frame clones only, minus some. The table records more than 60,000 clones, 85% to 95% of them present only once. The sample here was CD4+ or CD8+ T cells sorted from blood, taken in a trial of the OX40 agonist ivuxolimab. These receptors were collected from an adult with an advanced solid tumor such as melanoma, head and neck, liver or kidney cancer.

The chain combines TRBV29-1 with TRBJ2-3; D not resolved. V was shortened by 3 bases and J by 0 bases, with 10 bases between the two germline ends. Germline V lookup: CDR1 SQVTM, CDR2 ANQGSEA. CDR3 size: 14 residues. Here the CDR3 DNA reads TGCAGCGTTGATGGGTTACCTAGCACAGATACGCAGTATTTT. As protein: CSVDGLPSTDTQYF.

This clone was found once. V usage is TRBV14 and J usage is TRBJ1-1, with TRBD1 matching over 8 bases. CDR3 size: 18 residues. CDR1 and CDR2 (germline): SGHDN, FVKESK. V dropped 0 bases and J dropped 5; count of bases not matched to a gene: 14. The CDR3 DNA sequence: TGTGCCAGCAGCCAAGAAGACAGGGGCCTGAGGGCTAATACTGAAGCTTTCTTT. Protein: CASSQEDRGLRANTEAFF.

The chain carries TRBV7-6 and TRBJ2-7; D perhaps matches TRBD2 (6 bases). Trimming stripped 1 base from V and 3 bases from J, with 10 bases between. Germline V gene data show CDR1 as SGHVS and CDR2 as FNYEAQ. This CDR3 spans 14 amino acids. The CDR3 loop is CASSLGGGNYEQYF. Written as DNA, the CDR3 is TGTGCCAGCAGCTTAGGGGGCGGGAACTACGAGCAGTACTTC.

V gene TRBV27 combines with J gene TRBJ2-7; 8 bases line up with TRBD1. CDR3 size: 16 residues. The germline CDR1 and CDR2 sequences are MNHEY and SMNVEV (reference sequence). V dropped 2 bases and J dropped 2; count of bases not matched to a gene: 8. CDR3 sequence reads: CASSLGTGPTTYEQYF. In DNA, the CDR3 is TGTGCCAGCAGTTTAGGGACAGGCCCAACCACCTACGAGCAGTACTTC.

This chain links TRBV7-2 with TRBJ2-3; 7 bases are shared with TRBD2. Germline V CDR1 and CDR2: SGHTA, FQGNSA. The CDR3 extends over 14 amino acids. V was clipped by 1 base and J by 2 bases; unmatched bases: 0. CDR3 sequence: CASSLGDYTDTQYF. In DNA form, the CDR3 reads TGTGCCAGCAGCTTAGGGGACTACACAGATACGCAGTATTTT.

V is TRBV10-3 and J is TRBJ2-5; a possible D gene is TRBD1 (7 bases). V lost 2 bases and J lost 5, with 15 bases in between. The CDR3 loop spans 15 amino acids. Germline CDR1 ENHRY, CDR2 SYGVKD. DNA of the CDR3: TGTGCCATCAGTGAGACCCAGACAGGGAGGGAGACCCAGTACTTC. Its translation: CAISETQTGRETQYF.

This clone was found a few times. This chain links TRBV10-3 with TRBJ1-5; D not certain. The CDR3 loop spans 14 amino acids. The germline V gene encodes CDR1 ENHRY and CDR2 SYGVKD. V shed 0 bases and J shed 2 bases, with 5 bases lying between them. CDR3 DNA: TGTGCCATCAGTGAGTCCCCTGGCAATCAGCCCCAGCATTTT. Its protein product is CAISESPGNQPQHF.

The chain employs TRBV7-9 and TRBJ2-1, with 7 bases lining up with TRBD1. This CDR3 spans 15 amino acids. The V gene's germline CDR1 is SEHNR and CDR2 FQNEAQ (reference sequence). V dropped 5 bases and J dropped 7; count of bases not matched to a gene: 11. For the CDR3, the DNA is TGTGCCAGCAGCGCCCGACAGGGCTGGGGGAATGAGCAGTTCTTC. It yields the protein CASSARQGWGNEQFF.

This chain connects TRBV28 to TRBJ2-6, with D tentatively TRBD2 (7 bases). Germline values: CDR1 MDHEN, CDR2 SYDVKM. The germline V and J ends were trimmed by 6 bases and 4 bases, with 16 bases remaining between them. There are 16 residues in the CDR3. The CDR3 bases are TGTGCCAGCAGGCTACAGGGACTATTAGGGGCCAACGTCCTGACTTTC. Its protein product is CASRLQGLLGANVLTF.

The CDR3 DNA is TGTGCCAGCAGCCCAAGACAGGGGGGTTACGAGCAGTACTTC. Its translation: CASSPRQGGYEQYF. The chain has TRBV14 and TRBJ2-7; 9 bases align to TRBD1. The CDR3 loop spans 14 amino acids. Trimming took 4 bases from V and 4 from J; bases not matched to a gene: 5. The germline V gene has CDR1 SGHDN and CDR2 FVKESK.